One and the same sample provided the 13 T cell receptor beta chains below, sequenced in a study of T cell repertoires in cytomegalovirus infection. TCRdb called the reads again in MiXCR, with one record for every CDR3 protein. The data contain about 250,000 distinct CDR3 sequences, roughly an eighth of them singletons. Sequences were obtained from PBMCs. These receptors were taken from a human donor in good health (CMV status not recorded). Some clones in this sample may be carry-over from other donors' samples.

This clonotype has just a few counts. The chain links TRBV6-8 to TRBJ2-1, with 7 bases that match TRBD2. The junction had 5 bases not matched to a gene; V was cut back by 2 bases and J by 4 bases. Germline V gene data show CDR1 as MNHGY and CDR2 as SAAAGT. There are 15 residues in the CDR3. CDR3 nucleotides: TGTGCCAGCAGTTACGCCCTAGCGGAGTACAATGAGCAGTTCTTC. This translates into CASSYALAEYNEQFF.

The chain has TRBV6-6 and TRBJ2-1, with D possibly TRBD1 on 6 matching bases. The CDR3 consists of 14 residues. V was clipped by 4 bases and J by 6 bases, with 13 bases between them. Germline V lookup: CDR1 MNHNY, CDR2 SVGAGI (reference sequence). In DNA, the CDR3 is TGTGCCAGCAGTTCACAGGGTGTGGGCAATGAGCAGTTCTTC. Its protein product is CASSSQGVGNEQFF.

CDR3 nucleotides: TGTGCCAGTAGGGGAACCTACGAGCAGTACTTC. It codes for CASRGTYEQYF. The chain joins TRBV19 to TRBJ2-7; no reliable D call. V was trimmed by 6 bases and J by 2 bases, leaving 5 bases between them. Per the germline V gene, CDR1 is LNHDA and CDR2 is SQIVND (reference sequence). The CDR3 runs 11 residues.

The chain is built from TRBV19 and TRBJ1-1; D gene uncertain. The CDR3 has 14 amino acids. The V end lost 8 bases, the J end lost 4 bases, and 17 bases lay between the germline ends. Germline V gene sequence: CDR1 LNHDA, CDR2 SQIVND (reference sequence). The CDR3 coding sequence is TGTGCCAGTGGTACGCGCGGCCGCGGCACTGAAGCTTTCTTT. Amino acid sequence: CASGTRGRGTEAFF.

The chain has TRBV19 and TRBJ1-1; D call uncertain. Germline V gene sequence: CDR1 LNHDA, CDR2 SQIVND (reference sequence). The V end was cut by 4 bases, the J end by 1 base, with 7 bases between. CDR3 length equals 13 residues. The CDR3 loop reads CASSNSGNTEAFF. The CDR3, as DNA: TGTGCCAGTAGTAATTCAGGGAACACTGAAGCTTTCTTT.

This clonotype was observed a few times. V is TRBV20-1 and J is TRBJ2-3; tentative D call: TRBD1 (6 bases). Trimming stripped 8 bases from V and 0 bases from J, with 18 bases between. This CDR3 has 15 amino acids. Germline loops: CDR1 DFQATT, CDR2 SNEGSKA (reference sequence). The CDR3 bases are TGCAGTAAACTCGATCGGGACAAAAGCACAGATACGCAGTATTTT. As protein: CSKLDRDKSTDTQYF.

The genes are TRBV3-1 and TRBJ2-6; D not certain. The CDR3 consists of 15 residues. Trimming removed 8 bases at V and 0 bases at J, with 11 bases between. Germline V gene sequence: CDR1 LGHDT, CDR2 YNNKEL (reference sequence). The CDR3 sequence: CASAPRASGANVLTF. CDR3 nucleotide sequence: TGTGCCAGCGCCCCTAGGGCCTCTGGGGCCAACGTCCTGACTTTC.

The sample holds many counts of this clonotype. The rearrangement uses TRBV4-2 and TRBJ2-5; D remains ambiguous. The CDR3 has 13 amino acids. The V end lost 0 bases, the J end lost 5 bases, and 7 bases lay between the germline ends. Per germline, CDR1 LGHNA and CDR2 YNFKEQ. This CDR3 reads CASSQDPRETQYF. For the CDR3, the DNA is TGTGCCAGCAGCCAAGATCCGAGGGAGACCCAGTACTTC.

This chain connects TRBV10-3 to TRBJ2-3; D remains unclear. Germline CDR1 and CDR2: ENHRY and SYGVKD. Trimming removed 0 bases at V and 9 bases at J, with 7 bases between. CDR3 length: 12 residues. CDR3 sequence: CAISESRKTQYF. The CDR3 DNA is TGTGCCATCAGTGAGTCCCGAAAAACGCAGTATTTT.

This clonotype was observed many times. V usage is TRBV7-2 and J usage is TRBJ1-2; D is perhaps TRBD1 (5 bases). Trimming took off 1 base at V and 5 bases at J, with 11 bases between the two ends. Germline CDR1 SGHTA, CDR2 FQGNSA. There are 14 residues in the CDR3. The CDR3 spells CASSLGDRAYGYTF. The DNA of the CDR3 is TGTGCCAGCAGCTTAGGGGACCGGGCGTATGGCTACACCTTC.

The sample holds many counts of this clonotype. The V gene is TRBV7-2, the J gene TRBJ2-2, with D perhaps TRBD1 or TRBD2 (5 bases each). CDR1 and CDR2 (germline): SGHTA, FQGNSA. With 7 bases removed from V and 5 bases from J, the gap between germline ends came to 11 bases. This CDR3 region has 13 residues. CDR3 DNA: TGTGCCAGCACTAGGGACCCTACCGGGGAGCTGTTTTTT. Protein: CASTRDPTGELFF. Drawing the rest from reference TRBV7-2 and TRBJ2-2, the complete variable domain is GAGVSQSPSNKVTEKGKDVELRCDPISGHTALYWYRQSLGQGLEFLIYFQGNSAPDKSGLPSDRFSAERTGGSVSTLTIQRTQQEDSAVYLCASTRDPTGELFFGEGSRLTVL.

This clonotype was seen a handful of times. The chain carries TRBV20-1 and TRBJ2-2, with a tentative D call TRBD1 (6 bases). Between the trimmed V and J ends, which lost 3 bases and 1 base, there was a span of 9 bases. Per germline, CDR1 DFQATT and CDR2 SNEGSKA (reference sequence). This CDR3 region has 14 residues. The CDR3 bases are TGCAGTGCTAGGGGGGACATGAACACCGGGGAGCTGTTTTTT. Residues: CSARGDMNTGELFF.

This clonotype was seen more than once but under ten times. The chain links TRBV20-1 to TRBJ1-2; D uncertain. This CDR3 contains 13 residues. Germline CDR1 is DFQATT and CDR2 is SNEGSKA (reference sequence). Trimming removed 0 bases at V and 4 bases at J, with 9 bases between. The CDR3: CSARDIGSYGYTF. CDR3 in DNA: TGCAGTGCTAGAGATATTGGGAGCTATGGCTACACCTTC.